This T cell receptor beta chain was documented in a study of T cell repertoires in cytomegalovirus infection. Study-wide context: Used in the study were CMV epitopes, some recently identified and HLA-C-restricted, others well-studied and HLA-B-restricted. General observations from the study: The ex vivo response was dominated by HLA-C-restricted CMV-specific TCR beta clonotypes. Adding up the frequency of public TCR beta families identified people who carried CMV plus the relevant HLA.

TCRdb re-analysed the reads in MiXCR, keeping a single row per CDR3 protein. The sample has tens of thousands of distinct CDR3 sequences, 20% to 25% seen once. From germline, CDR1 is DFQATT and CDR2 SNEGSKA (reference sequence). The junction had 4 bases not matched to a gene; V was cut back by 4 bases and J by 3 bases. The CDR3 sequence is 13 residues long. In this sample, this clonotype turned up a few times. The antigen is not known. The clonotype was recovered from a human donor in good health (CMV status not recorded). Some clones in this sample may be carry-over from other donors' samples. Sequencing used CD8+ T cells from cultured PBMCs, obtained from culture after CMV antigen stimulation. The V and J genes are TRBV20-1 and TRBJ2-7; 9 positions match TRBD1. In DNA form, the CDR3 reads TGCAGTGCTACCTGGGGACAGGGCTACGAGCAGTACTTC. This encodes CSATWGQGYEQYF.